What follows is one T cell receptor beta chain and its context. Original handling: The assay estimated nucleated cells by amplifying reference gene primers. Sequencing used immunoSEQ multiplex PCR; TCRdb keeps in-frame clones, though not all of them. Clone size and V and J calls were adopted from that table, with D and trimming inferred from the DNA. The sample has 65,000 to 80,000 clones, 88% seen once; the top ten hold roughly 5%. The data are from a study of blood T cell repertoires in COVID-19. Study information: Italy, Spain and the United States were the sources of the convalescent and acute COVID-19 samples. In each case, the material was cDNA or gDNA derived from T cells, B-cell-depleted T cells, or PBMCs.

Between the trimmed V and J ends, which lost 7 bases and 1 base, there was a span of 13 bases. Germline lookup yields CDR1 SGHVS and CDR2 FQNEAQ. The CDR3 loop spans 14 amino acids. This chain uses TRBV7-8 with TRBJ1-1; weak D call: TRBD1 (5 bases). The sample taken for sequencing was peripheral blood. This TCR was sampled from a man aged 50 to 59 with active COVID-19. In DNA, the CDR3 is TGTGCCAGCACCCCGGGGGAAAAGAACACTGAAGCTTTCTTT. Its protein is CASTPGEKNTEAFF.